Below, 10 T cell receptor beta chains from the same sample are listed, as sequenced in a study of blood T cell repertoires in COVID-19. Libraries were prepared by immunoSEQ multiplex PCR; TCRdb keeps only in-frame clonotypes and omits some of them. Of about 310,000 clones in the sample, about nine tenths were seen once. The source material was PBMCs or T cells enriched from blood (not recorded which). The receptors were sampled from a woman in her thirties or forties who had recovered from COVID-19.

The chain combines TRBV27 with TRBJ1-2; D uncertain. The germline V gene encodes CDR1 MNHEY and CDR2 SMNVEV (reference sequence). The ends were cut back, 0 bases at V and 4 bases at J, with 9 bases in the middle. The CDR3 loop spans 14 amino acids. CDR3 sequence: CASSLSDGIYGYTF. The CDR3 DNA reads TGTGCCAGCAGTTTATCGGACGGGATCTATGGCTACACCTTC.

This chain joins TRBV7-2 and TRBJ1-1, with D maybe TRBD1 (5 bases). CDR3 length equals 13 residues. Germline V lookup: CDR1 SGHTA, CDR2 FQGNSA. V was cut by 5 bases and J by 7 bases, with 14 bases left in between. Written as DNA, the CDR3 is TGTGCCAGCAGCCCTCGCATTGACAGTGAAGCTTTCTTT. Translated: CASSPRIDSEAFF.

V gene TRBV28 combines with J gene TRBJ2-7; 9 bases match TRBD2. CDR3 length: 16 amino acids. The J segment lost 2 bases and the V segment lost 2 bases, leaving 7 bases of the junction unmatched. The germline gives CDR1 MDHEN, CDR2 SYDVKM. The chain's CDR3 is CASSLRGLAGPYEQYF. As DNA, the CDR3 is TGTGCCAGCAGTTTAAGGGGTCTAGCGGGACCCTACGAGCAGTACTTC.

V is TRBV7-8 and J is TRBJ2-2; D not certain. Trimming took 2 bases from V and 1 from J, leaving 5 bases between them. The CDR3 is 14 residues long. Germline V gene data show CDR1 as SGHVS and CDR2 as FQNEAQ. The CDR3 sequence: CASSLHGNTGELFF. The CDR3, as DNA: TGTGCCAGCAGCTTACACGGGAACACCGGGGAGCTGTTTTTT.

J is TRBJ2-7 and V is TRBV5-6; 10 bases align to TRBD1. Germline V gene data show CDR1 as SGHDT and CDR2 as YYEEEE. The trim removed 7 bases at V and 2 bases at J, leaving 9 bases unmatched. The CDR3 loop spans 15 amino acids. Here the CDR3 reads CASRMGQGFPYEQYF. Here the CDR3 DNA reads TGTGCCAGCCGTATGGGACAGGGGTTCCCCTACGAGCAGTACTTC. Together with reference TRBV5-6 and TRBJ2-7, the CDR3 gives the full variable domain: DAGVTQSPTHLIKTRGQQVTLRCSPKSGHDTVSWYQQALGQGPQFIFQYYEEEERQRGNFPDRFSGHQFPNYSSELNVNALLLGDSALYLCASRMGQGFPYEQYFGPGTRLTVT.

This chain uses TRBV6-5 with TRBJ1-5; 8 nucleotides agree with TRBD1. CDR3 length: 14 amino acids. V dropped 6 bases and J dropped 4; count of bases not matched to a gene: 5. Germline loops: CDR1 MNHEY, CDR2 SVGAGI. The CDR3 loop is CASRGNRGNQPQHF. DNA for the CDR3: TGTGCCAGCAGAGGGAACAGGGGGAATCAGCCCCAGCATTTT.

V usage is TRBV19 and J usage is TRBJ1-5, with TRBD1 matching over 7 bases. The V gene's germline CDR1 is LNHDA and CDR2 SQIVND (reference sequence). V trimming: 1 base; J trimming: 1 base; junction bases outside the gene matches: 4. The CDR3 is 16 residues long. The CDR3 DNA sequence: TGTGCCAGTAGTATAGCTGGGACAGCCAGCAATCAGCCCCAGCATTTT. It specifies CASSIAGTASNQPQHF.

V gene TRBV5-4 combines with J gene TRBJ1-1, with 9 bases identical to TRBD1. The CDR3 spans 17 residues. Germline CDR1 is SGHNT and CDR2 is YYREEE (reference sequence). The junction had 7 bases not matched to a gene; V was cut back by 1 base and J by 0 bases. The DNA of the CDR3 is TGTGCCAGCAGCTTGCCCCGACAGGGGGTCATGAACACTGAAGCTTTCTTT. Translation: CASSLPRQGVMNTEAFF.

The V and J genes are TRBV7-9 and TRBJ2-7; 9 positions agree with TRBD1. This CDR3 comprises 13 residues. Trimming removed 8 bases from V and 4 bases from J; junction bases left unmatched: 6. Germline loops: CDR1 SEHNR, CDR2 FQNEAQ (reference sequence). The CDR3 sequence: CASAQDRGYEQYF. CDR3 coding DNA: TGTGCCAGCGCCCAGGACAGGGGATACGAGCAGTACTTC.

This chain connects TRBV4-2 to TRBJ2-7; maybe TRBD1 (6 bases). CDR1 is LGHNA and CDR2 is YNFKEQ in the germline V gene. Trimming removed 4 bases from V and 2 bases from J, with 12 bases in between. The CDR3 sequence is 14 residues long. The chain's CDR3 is CASSLPGHPYEQYF. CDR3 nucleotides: TGTGCCAGCAGCCTGCCGGGACATCCCTACGAGCAGTACTTC.